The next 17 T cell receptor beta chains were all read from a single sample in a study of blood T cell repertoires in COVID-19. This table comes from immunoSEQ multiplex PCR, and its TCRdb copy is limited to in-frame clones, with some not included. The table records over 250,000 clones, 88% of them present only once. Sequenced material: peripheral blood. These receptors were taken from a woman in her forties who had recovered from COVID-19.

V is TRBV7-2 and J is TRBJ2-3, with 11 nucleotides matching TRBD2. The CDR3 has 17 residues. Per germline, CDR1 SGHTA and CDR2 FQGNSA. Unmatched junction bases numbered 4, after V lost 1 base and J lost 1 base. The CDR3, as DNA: TGTGCCAGCAGCTTAGACCCGGGACTAGCGGGCACAGATACGCAGTATTTT. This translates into CASSLDPGLAGTDTQYF.

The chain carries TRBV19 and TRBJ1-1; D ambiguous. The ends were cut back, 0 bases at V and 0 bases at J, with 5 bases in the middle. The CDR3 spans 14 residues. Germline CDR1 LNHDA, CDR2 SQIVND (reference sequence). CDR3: CASSIDPVNTEAFF. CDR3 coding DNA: TGTGCCAGTAGTATAGATCCGGTGAACACTGAAGCTTTCTTT.

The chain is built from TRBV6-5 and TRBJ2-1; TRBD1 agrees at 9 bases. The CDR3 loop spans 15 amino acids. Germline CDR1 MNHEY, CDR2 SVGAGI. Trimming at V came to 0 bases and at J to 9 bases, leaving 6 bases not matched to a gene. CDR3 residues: CASSYSGQGISEQFF. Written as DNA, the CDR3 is TGTGCCAGCAGTTACTCGGGACAGGGAATTAGTGAGCAGTTCTTC.

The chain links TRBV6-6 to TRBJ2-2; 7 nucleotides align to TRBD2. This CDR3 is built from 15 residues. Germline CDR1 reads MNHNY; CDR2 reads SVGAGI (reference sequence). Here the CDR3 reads CATSGREPGTGELFF. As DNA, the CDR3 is TGTGCAACGAGTGGGCGGGAGCCGGGCACCGGGGAGCTGTTTTTT.

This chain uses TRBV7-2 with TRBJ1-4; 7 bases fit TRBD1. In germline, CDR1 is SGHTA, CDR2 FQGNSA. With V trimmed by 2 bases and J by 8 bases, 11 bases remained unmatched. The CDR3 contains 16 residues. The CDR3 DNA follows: TGTGCCAGCAGCTTATCCCCGACAGGGAGCGGCGAAAAACTGTTTTTT. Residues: CASSLSPTGSGEKLFF. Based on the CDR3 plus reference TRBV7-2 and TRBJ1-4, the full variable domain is GAGVSQSPSNKVTEKGKDVELRCDPISGHTALYWYRQSLGQGLEFLIYFQGNSAPDKSGLPSDRFSAERTGGSVSTLTIQRTQQEDSAVYLCASSLSPTGSGEKLFFGSGTQLSVL.

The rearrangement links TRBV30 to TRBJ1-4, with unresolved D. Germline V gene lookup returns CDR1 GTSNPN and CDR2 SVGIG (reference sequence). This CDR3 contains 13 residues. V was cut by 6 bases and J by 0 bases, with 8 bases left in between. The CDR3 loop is CACLTPTNEKLFF. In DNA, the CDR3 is TGTGCCTGCTTAACTCCAACTAATGAAAAACTGTTTTTT.

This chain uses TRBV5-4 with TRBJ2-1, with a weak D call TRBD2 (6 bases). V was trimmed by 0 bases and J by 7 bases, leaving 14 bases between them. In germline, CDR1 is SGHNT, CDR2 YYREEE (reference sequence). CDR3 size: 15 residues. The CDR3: CASSLGPGRENEQFF. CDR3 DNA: TGTGCCAGCAGCTTGGGGCCAGGGCGGGAAAATGAGCAGTTCTTC. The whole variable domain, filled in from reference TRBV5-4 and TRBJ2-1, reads ETGVTQSPTHLIKTRGQQVTLRCSSQSGHNTVSWYQQALGQGPQFIFQYYREEENGRGNFPPRFSGLQFPNYSSELNVNALELDDSALYLCASSLGPGRENEQFFGPGTRLTVL.

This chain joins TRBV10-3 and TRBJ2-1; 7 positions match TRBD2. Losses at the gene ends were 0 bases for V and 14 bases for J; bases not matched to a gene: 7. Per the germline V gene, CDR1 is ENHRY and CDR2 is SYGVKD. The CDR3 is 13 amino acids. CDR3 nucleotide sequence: TGTGCCATCAGTGAGTCGAGGCAGGGAGGGAAGTTCTTC. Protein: CAISESRQGGKFF.

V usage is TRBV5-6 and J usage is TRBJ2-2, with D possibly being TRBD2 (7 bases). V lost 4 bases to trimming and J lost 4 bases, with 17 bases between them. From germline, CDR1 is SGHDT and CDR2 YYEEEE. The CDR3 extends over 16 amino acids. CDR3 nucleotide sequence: TGTGCCAGCAGCCGGGGGGCTAGCGGCCTCACCGGGGAGCTGTTTTTT. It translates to CASSRGASGLTGELFF.

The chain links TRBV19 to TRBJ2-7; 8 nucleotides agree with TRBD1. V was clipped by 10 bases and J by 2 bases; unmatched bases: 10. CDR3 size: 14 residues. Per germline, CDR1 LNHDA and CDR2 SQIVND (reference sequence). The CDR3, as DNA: TGTGCCACCACTCCCCGGACAGGGCCCTACGAGCAGTACTTC. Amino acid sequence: CATTPRTGPYEQYF. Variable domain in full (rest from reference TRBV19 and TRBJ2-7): DGGITQSPKYLFRKEGQNVTLSCEQNLNHDAMYWYRQDPGQGLRLIYYSQIVNDFQKGDIAEGYSVSREKKESFPLTVTSAQKNPTAFYLCATTPRTGPYEQYFGPGTRLTVT.

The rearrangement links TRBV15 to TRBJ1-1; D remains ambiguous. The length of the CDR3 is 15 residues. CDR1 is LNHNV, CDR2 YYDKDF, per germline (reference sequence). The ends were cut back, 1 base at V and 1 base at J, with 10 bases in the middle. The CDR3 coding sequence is TGTGCCACCAGCAGAGCTGGGCACCCGAACACTGAAGCTTTCTTT. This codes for CATSRAGHPNTEAFF.

The DNA of the CDR3 is TGTGCCAGCAGTAGGACAGGGGGTTCCCCCTATGGCTACACCTTC. It codes for CASSRTGGSPYGYTF. The chain combines TRBV6-6 with TRBJ1-2; 10 bases match TRBD1. The CDR3 runs to 15 residues. CDR1 is MNHNY, CDR2 SVGAGI, per germline (reference sequence). V gave up 5 bases and J gave up 4 bases; unmatched junction bases: 7.

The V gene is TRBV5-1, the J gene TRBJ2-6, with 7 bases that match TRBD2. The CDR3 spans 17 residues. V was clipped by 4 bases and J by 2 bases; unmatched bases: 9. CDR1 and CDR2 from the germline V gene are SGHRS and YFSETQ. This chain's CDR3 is CASSPATGTTGANVLTF. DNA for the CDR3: TGCGCCAGCAGCCCGGCCACCGGGACTACTGGGGCCAACGTCCTGACTTTC.

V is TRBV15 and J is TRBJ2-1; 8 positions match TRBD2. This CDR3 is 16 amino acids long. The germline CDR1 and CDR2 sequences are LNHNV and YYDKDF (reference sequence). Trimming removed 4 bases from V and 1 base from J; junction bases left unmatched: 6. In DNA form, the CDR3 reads TGTGCCACCAGCACCCCGGGGGGGGGTTCCTACAATGAGCAGTTCTTC. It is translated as CATSTPGGGSYNEQFF.

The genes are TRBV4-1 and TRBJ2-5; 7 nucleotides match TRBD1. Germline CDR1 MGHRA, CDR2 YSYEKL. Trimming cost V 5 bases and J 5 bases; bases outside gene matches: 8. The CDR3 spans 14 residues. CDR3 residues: CASSGTVAGETQYF. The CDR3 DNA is TGCGCCAGCAGCGGGACAGTGGCCGGGGAGACCCAGTACTTC.

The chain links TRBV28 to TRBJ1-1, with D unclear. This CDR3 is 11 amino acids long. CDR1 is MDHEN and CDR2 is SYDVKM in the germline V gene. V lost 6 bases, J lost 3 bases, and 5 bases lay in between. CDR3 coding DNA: TGTGCCAGCAGCACTTACACTGAAGCTTTCTTT. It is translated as CASSTYTEAFF.

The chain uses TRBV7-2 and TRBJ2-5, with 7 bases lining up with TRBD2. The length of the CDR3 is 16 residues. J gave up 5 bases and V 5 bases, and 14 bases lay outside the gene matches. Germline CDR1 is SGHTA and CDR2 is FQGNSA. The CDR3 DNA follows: TGTGCCAGCAGCACCCTCCTAGCGGCCACTGGGGAGACCCAGTACTTC. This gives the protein CASSTLLAATGETQYF.